This T cell receptor (beta chain) was identified in a study of technical replicates of blood from a few donors. The germline V gene has CDR1 SGHVS and CDR2 FNYEAQ. The CDR3 length is 14 residues. J was trimmed by 2 bases and V by 1 base; bases with no gene match: 2. Method: immunoSEQ multiplex PCR; TCRdb's copy keeps in-frame clones and lacks some. The sample contains around 85,000 clones, roughly 94% of which appear only once. The sample taken for sequencing was T cells isolated from PBMCs. The clonotype comes from a human donor in good health. This chain joins TRBV7-6 and TRBJ2-7; 7 bases are a match to TRBD1. This CDR3 is CASSLGTGAYEQYF. CDR3 DNA: TGTGCCAGCAGCTTAGGGACAGGCGCCTACGAGCAGTACTTC.